The source of this T cell receptor beta chain is a study of identical twins. TCRdb passed the 5' RACE reads through MiXCR, listing each CDR3 protein once. The table lists around 250,000 distinct CDR3 sequences, roughly 8% of them singletons. This clonotype was recorded at least ten times. This CDR3 spans 14 amino acids. Germline values: CDR1 LGHNA, CDR2 YSLEER. V lost 6 bases to trimming and J lost 2 bases; unmatched junction nucleotides: 7. The same data also contributed to another study, on yellow fever vaccine responses in identical twins. As reported in that work: Among the twins, the vaccine T cell response reportedly seemed partly convergent and partly personalized.

The clonotype originates from a woman younger than 30 in good health. The sequenced sample was CD8+ T cells sorted from blood. The V gene is TRBV4-3, the J gene TRBJ2-7, with TRBD1 identical over 7 bases. CDR3 region: CASSTNRGAYEQYF. The CDR3 DNA reads as TGCGCCAGCAGTACTAACAGGGGCGCCTACGAGCAGTACTTC.